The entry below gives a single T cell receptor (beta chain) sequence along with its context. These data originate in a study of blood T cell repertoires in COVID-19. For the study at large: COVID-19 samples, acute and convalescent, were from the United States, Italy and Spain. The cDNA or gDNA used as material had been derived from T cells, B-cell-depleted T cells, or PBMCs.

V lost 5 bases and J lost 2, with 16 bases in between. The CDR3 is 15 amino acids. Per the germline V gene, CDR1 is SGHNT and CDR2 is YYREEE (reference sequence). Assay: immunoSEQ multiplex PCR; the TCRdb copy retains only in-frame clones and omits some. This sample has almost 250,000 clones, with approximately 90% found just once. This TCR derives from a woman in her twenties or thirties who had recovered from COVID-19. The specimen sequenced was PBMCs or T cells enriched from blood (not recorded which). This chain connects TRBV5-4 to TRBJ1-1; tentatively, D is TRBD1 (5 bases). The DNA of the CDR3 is TGTGCCAGCAGTTCGGGGGTAAGGCGTAACACTGAAGCTTTCTTT. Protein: CASSSGVRRNTEAFF.